A selection of T cell receptor beta chains follows, all from one sample in a study of PD-1 blockade in classical Hodgkin lymphoma. Generated by immunoSEQ multiplex PCR, the TCRdb table keeps only in-frame clones and is missing some. Found here are 4,300 or so clones, over 70% of them singletons; the top ten hold 24%. Sample: CD8+ T cells from blood, taken at baseline. The receptors derive from a human donor with classical Hodgkin lymphoma. Each CDR3 is given with its conserved first and last residue. D genes are given only for firm matches. Rows give clone size only sometimes, using once, few, many, or a class for an expanded clone.

DNA	CDR3	V	J	size	D
TGTGCCAGCAGCTTAAGTCTAGCGGGATACAATGAGCAGTTCTTC	CASSLSLAGYNEQFF	TRBV5-6	TRBJ2-1	NA	TRBD2
TGTGCCAGCAGCGAGACAGCAATCAATCAGCCCCAGCATTTT	CASSETAINQPQHF	TRBV9	TRBJ1-5	NA	NA
TGTGCCAGCAGTTTAGGGGGTGGGGTGGGCTCCTACGAGCAGTACTTC	CASSLGGGVGSYEQYF	TRBV27	TRBJ2-7	NA	NA
TGTGCCAGCAGCCCCAAAGGGGACAATGAGCAGTTCTTC	CASSPKGDNEQFF	TRBV16	TRBJ2-1	NA	NA
TGCGCCGCACGGGGGGCTGATGGCTACACCTTC	CAARGADGYTF	TRBV4-3	TRBJ1-2	NA	NA
TGTGCCAGCAGTCTCCCCTCTAGCGGGGGAAACAATGAGCAGTTCTTC	CASSLPSSGGNNEQFF	TRBV27	TRBJ2-1	NA	TRBD2
TGTGCCAGCAGCTTAGGTAGGAGGAACAATGAGCAGTTCTTC	CASSLGRRNNEQFF	TRBV11-3	TRBJ2-1	once	NA
TGTGCCAGCATCCTTCGGACGGCCTCGAATCAGCCCCAGCATTTT	CASILRTASNQPQHF	TRBV6-1	TRBJ1-5	NA	NA
TGTGCCAGCAGCTTAGCCCCCAGGGATACGCAGTATTTT	CASSLAPRDTQYF	TRBV7-9	TRBJ2-3	NA	NA
TGTGCCAGCAGCCTCGGACAGGGTGGTGGGGAGCTGTTTTTT	CASSLGQGGGELFF	TRBV11-3	TRBJ2-2	once	TRBD1
TGTGCCAGCAGTTTAATCGTGGACAGCGATAGCTCCTACAATGAGCAGTTCTTC	CASSLIVDSDSSYNEQFF	TRBV28	TRBJ2-1	NA	NA
TGTGCCAGTAGTACCCGACGGGACCTCCCAGATACGCAGTATTTT	CASSTRRDLPDTQYF	TRBV19	TRBJ2-3	NA	NA
NA	CASSGSFGQGAFF	TRBV4-1	TRBJ1-1	few	NA
TGTGCCAGCAGTGAAAGAGGGGTCGGAGAGACCCAGTACTTC	CASSERGVGETQYF	TRBV25-1	TRBJ2-5	NA	NA
TGTGCCAGTAGTATAGATTCGGGCAGGGAACTGTTTTTT	CASSIDSGRELFF	TRBV19	TRBJ1-4	NA	NA
TGTGCCAGCAGCTTAGGATCGACAGGGGACGAGCAGTACTTC	CASSLGSTGDEQYF	TRBV7-2	TRBJ2-7	NA	TRBD1
TGTGCCAGCAGCGTAGGCCAGGGGAGGACTGAAGCTTTCTTT	CASSVGQGRTEAFF	TRBV9	TRBJ1-1	NA	NA
TGTGCCTGGTCCGACTTGTTCTACGAGCAGTACTTC	CAWSDLFYEQYF	TRBV30	TRBJ2-7	NA	NA
TGCGCCAGCAGCTGGGACAAAAGCTATGGCTACACCTTC	CASSWDKSYGYTF	TRBV5-1	TRBJ1-2	large	NA
TGCGCCAGCAGCCAAGATCATCCAGGGAACTACGAGCAGTACTTC	CASSQDHPGNYEQYF	TRBV4-3	TRBJ2-7	NA	NA
TGTGCCAGTAGGACGGGGGCCGGGGAGCTGTTTTTT	CASRTGAGELFF	TRBV9	TRBJ2-2	NA	NA
TGTGCCATCAGTGAGTCTCCAGCAACTAGCGGGAGATACGAGCAGTACTTC	CAISESPATSGRYEQYF	TRBV10-3	TRBJ2-7	NA	TRBD2
TGTGCCAGCAGCTTAGTCGGCGTCTCCGTTTCTGGAAACACCATATATTTT	CASSLVGVSVSGNTIYF	TRBV7-2	TRBJ1-3	NA	NA
TGTGCCAGCAAGGCAGGGGCTGGCTACACCTTC	CASKAGAGYTF	TRBV6-5	TRBJ1-2	NA	NA
TGTGCCAGTAGTCCCCAGGGGTACGAGCAGTACTTC	CASSPQGYEQYF	TRBV19	TRBJ2-7	NA	NA
TGTGCCAGCACCCATGGAGTCTATGGCTACACCTTC	CASTHGVYGYTF	TRBV28	TRBJ1-2	NA	NA
TGTGCCACTAGCACCAGCAGACTAGCGGGAGGGTTAATCTACGAGCAGTACTTC	CATSTSRLAGGLIYEQYF	TRBV15	TRBJ2-7	NA	TRBD2
TGTGCCAGCAGTGAGGGAGCGGGAGGGGGCGCAGATACGCAGTATTTT	CASSEGAGGGADTQYF	TRBV6-4	TRBJ2-3	NA	TRBD2
TGTGCCAGCAGCTCGGGACCGCAGACAGATACGCAGTATTTT	CASSSGPQTDTQYF	TRBV7-3	TRBJ2-3	NA	NA
TGTGCCAGCAGCCGTGGATGGGGCAGGGAGGTATGGATGAACACTGAAGCTTTCTTT	CASSRGWGREVWMNTEAFF	TRBV5-6	TRBJ1-1	once	NA
TGTGCCAGCAGTGAGGGCAGGTACACAGATACGCAGTATTTT	CASSEGRYTDTQYF	TRBV2	TRBJ2-3	NA	NA
TGTGCCAGCAGTGAAGCGAACAGGGCCGCCCAGGAGACCCAGTACTTC	CASSEANRAAQETQYF	TRBV2	TRBJ2-5	NA	NA
TGTGCCAGCAGTTGGGGACGGGAGCTGTTTTTT	CASSWGRELFF	TRBV27	TRBJ2-2	NA	NA
TGTGCCAGCAGTTTTGCGGGACAGGTCTTCTACGAGCAGTACTTC	CASSFAGQVFYEQYF	TRBV27	TRBJ2-7	NA	TRBD1
TGTGCCAGCAGTTACGCAGGGAGATGGGATGAGCAGTTCTTC	CASSYAGRWDEQFF	TRBV6-5	TRBJ2-1	NA	NA
TGTGCCTACCCGGGACCTCCGCCCTCCTACGAGCAGTACTTC	CAYPGPPPSYEQYF	TRBV7-9	TRBJ2-7	few	NA
TGTGCCAGCAGTTCTTCAACTAATGAAAAACTGTTTTTT	CASSSSTNEKLFF	TRBV28	TRBJ1-4	few	NA
TGTGCCACCGATAACGAGGGGGACTATGGCTACACCTTC	CATDNEGDYGYTF	TRBV7-9	TRBJ1-2	NA	NA
TGTGCCAGCGGACCCGGGCCCCCAAGGGACACCGGGGAGCTGTTTTTT	CASGPGPPRDTGELFF	TRBV28	TRBJ2-2	once	NA
TGCGCCAGCAGCCAAAGCGGGACAGGGGCCTACGAGCAGTACTTC	CASSQSGTGAYEQYF	TRBV4-3	TRBJ2-7	once	TRBD1
TGTGCCAGCAGCAGACGAGCGGGGGTTTACAATGAGCAGTTCTTC	CASSRRAGVYNEQFF	TRBV6-4	TRBJ2-1	NA	TRBD2
TGTGCCAGCAGCTTAGGGTCAGAGGGGGTCTTC	CASSLGSEGVF	TRBV5-5	TRBJ2-1	NA	NA
TGTGCCACCAGCAGAGAGAAAGGACTACACTCCTACAATGAGCAGTTCTTC	CATSREKGLHSYNEQFF	TRBV15	TRBJ2-1	once	NA
TGTGCCAGCAGCTTGGGGGCAGGGGGCCTGAATGAAGCTTTCTTT	CASSLGAGGLNEAFF	TRBV5-4	TRBJ1-1	NA	TRBD1
TGTGCCTGGAGTGCCAAAGAGGCGGGCTCCTACAATGAGCAGTTCTTC	CAWSAKEAGSYNEQFF	TRBV30	TRBJ2-1	NA	NA
TGTGCCAGCACCAGCTCCGGGGAGCTGTTTTTT	CASTSSGELFF	TRBV28	TRBJ2-2	NA	NA
TGTGCCAGCAGTTCTACAGACCCGTTTCGCACAGATACGCAGTATTTT	CASSSTDPFRTDTQYF	TRBV27	TRBJ2-3	NA	NA
TGTGCCAGCAGCCCCAACCGGGACGCCTACGAGCAGTACTTC	CASSPNRDAYEQYF	TRBV5-5	TRBJ2-7	NA	NA
TGTGCCAGCAGCTTGCAACAGAGGAGCTCCTACAATGAGCAGTTCTTC	CASSLQQRSSYNEQFF	TRBV5-4	TRBJ2-1	NA	NA
TGTGCCAGCAGGCCCTTAGCGGGGGGCCCCCACGGGCAGTACTTC	CASRPLAGGPHGQYF	TRBV6-5	TRBJ2-7	NA	TRBD2
TGTGCCAGCAGCCCTAGCGGGAGGACCACCTACGAGCAGTACTTC	CASSPSGRTTYEQYF	TRBV9	TRBJ2-7	NA	TRBD2
TGTGCCAGCAGCCCACCGGGGTCGGGCGGCTACAATGAGCAGTTCTTC	CASSPPGSGGYNEQFF	TRBV7-6	TRBJ2-1	NA	NA
TGTGCCAGCAGCTTAGGTATAAGGGTCTGGGCAGGGGACACTGAAGCTTTCTTT	CASSLGIRVWAGDTEAFF	TRBV7-2	TRBJ1-1	NA	NA